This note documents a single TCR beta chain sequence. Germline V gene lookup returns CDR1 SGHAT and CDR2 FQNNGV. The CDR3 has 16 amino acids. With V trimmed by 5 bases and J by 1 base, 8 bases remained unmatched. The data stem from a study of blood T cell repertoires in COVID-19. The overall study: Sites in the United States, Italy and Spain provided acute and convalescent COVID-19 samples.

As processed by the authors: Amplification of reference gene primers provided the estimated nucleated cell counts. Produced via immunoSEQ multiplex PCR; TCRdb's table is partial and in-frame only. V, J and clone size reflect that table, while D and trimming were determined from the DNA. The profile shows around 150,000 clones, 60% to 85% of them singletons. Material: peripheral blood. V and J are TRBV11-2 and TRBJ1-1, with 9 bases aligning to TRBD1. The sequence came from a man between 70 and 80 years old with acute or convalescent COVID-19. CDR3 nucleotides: TGTGCCAGCAGCCCAGGGACAGGGTCACCGAACACTGAAGCTTTCTTT. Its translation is CASSPGTGSPNTEAFF.